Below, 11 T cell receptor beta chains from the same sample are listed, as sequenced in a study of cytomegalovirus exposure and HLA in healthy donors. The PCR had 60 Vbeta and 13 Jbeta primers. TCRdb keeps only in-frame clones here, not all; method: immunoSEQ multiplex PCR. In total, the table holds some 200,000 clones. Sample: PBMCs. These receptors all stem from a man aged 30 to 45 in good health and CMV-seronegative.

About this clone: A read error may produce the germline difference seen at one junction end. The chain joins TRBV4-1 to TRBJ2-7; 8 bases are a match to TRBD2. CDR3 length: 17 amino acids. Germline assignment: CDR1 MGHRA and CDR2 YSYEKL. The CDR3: CASSQVQSGGRSYGQYF. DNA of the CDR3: TGCGCCAGCAGCCAAGTTCAGTCGGGCGGGAGGTCCTACGGGCAGTACTTC.

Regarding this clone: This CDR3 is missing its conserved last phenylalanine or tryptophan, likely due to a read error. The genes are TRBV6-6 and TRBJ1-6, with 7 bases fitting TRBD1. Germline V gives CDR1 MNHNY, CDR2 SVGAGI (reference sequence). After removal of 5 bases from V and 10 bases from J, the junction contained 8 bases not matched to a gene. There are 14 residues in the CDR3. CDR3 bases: TGTGCCAGCAGTAGCGGACAGGTCGAGTCACCCCTCCACCTT. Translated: CASSSGQVESPLHL.

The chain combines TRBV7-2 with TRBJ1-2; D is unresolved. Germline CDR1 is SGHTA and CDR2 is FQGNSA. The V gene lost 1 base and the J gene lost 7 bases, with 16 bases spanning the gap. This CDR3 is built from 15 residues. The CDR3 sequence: CASSLEERVKAGYTF. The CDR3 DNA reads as TGTGCCAGCAGCTTAGAAGAGAGGGTTAAGGCTGGCTACACCTTC.

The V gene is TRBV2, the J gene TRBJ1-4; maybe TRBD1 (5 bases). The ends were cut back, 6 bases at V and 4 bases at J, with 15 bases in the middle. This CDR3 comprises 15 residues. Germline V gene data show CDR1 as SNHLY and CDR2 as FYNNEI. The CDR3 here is CASRPDSSGNEKLFF. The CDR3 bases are TGTGCCAGCAGACCTGACAGCTCCGGTAATGAAAAACTGTTTTTT.

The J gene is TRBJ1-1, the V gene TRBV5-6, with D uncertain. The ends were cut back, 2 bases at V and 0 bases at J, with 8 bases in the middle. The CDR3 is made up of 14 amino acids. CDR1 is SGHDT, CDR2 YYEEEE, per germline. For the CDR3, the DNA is TGTGCCAGCAGCTTCTTCTTCCTGAACACTGAAGCTTTCTTT. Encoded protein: CASSFFFLNTEAFF.

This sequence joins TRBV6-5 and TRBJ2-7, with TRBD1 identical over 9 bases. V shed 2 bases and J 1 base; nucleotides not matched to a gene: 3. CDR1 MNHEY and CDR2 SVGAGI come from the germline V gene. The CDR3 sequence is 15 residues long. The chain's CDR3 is CASSYSGTGSYEQYF. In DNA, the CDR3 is TGTGCCAGCAGTTACAGTGGGACAGGGTCCTACGAGCAGTACTTC.

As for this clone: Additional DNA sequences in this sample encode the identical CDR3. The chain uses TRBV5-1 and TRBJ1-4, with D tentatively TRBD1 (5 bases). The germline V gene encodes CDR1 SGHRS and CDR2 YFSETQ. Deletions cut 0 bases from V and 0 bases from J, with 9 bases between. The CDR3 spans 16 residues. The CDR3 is CASSLAGGATNEKLFF. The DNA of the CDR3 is TGCGCCAGCAGCTTGGCCGGGGGGGCAACTAATGAAAAACTGTTTTTT.

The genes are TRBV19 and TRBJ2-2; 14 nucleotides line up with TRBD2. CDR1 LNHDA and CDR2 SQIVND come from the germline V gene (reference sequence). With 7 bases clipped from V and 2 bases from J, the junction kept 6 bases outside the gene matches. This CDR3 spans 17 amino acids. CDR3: CASMRLAGGSNTGELFF. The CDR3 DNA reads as TGTGCCAGTATGAGACTAGCGGGGGGGTCCAACACCGGGGAGCTGTTTTTT.

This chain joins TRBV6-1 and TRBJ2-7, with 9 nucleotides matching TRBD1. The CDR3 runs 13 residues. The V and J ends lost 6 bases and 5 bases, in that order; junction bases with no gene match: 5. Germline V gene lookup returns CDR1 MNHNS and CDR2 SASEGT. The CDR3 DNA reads TGTGCCAGCAGCCGGGACAGGGATCACGAGCAGTACTTC. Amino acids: CASSRDRDHEQYF.

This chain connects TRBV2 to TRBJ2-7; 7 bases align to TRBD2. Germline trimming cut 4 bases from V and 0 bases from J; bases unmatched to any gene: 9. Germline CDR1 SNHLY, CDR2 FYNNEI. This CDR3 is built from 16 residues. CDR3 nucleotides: TGTGCCAGCAGTGTATCGACTAGCAGGAGCTCCTACGAGCAGTACTTC. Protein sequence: CASSVSTSRSSYEQYF.

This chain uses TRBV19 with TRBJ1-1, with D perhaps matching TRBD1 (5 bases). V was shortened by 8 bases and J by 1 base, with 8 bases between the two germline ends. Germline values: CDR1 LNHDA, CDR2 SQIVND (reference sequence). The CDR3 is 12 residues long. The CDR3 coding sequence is TGTGCCAGTTCCGACAGGAACACTGAAGCTTTCTTT. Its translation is CASSDRNTEAFF.